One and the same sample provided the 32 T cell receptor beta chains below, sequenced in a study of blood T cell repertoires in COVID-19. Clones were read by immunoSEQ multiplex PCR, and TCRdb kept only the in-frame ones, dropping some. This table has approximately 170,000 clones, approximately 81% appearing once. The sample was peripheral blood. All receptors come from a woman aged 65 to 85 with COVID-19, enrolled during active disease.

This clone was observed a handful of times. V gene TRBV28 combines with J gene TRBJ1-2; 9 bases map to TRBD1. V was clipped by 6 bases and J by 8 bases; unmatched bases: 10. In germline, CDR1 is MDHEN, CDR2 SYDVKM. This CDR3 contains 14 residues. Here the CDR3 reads CASRQGAGVMGYTF. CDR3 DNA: TGTGCCAGCAGACAGGGGGCAGGCGTAATGGGCTACACCTTC.

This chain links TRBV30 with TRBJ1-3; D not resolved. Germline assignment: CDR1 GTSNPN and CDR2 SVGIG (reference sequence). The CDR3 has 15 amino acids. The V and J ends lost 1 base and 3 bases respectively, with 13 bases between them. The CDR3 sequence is CAWSDKGAGGNTIYF. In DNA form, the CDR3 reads TGTGCCTGGAGTGACAAAGGCGCGGGTGGAAACACCATATATTTT.

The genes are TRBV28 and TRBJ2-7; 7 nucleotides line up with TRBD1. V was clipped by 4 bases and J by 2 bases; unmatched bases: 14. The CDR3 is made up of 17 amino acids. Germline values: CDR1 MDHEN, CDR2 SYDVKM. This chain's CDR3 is CASSSPRVQGDTYEQYF. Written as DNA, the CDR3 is TGTGCCAGCAGTTCTCCCCGGGTGCAGGGGGACACCTACGAGCAGTACTTC.

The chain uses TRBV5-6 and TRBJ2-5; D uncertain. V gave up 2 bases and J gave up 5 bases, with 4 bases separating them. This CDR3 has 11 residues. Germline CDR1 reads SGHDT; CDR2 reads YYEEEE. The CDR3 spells CASSFSETQYF. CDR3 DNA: TGTGCCAGCAGCTTTTCGGAGACCCAGTACTTC.

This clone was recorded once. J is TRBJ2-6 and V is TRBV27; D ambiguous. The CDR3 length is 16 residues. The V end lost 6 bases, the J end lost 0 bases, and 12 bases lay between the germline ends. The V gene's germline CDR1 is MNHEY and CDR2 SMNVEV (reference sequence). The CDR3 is CASSPDTYSGANVLTF. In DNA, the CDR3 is TGTGCCAGCAGCCCCGACACGTACTCTGGGGCCAACGTCCTGACTTTC.

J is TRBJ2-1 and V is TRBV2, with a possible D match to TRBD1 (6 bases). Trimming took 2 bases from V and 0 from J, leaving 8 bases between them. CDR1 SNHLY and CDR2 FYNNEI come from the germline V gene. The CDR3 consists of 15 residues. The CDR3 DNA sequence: TGTGCCAGCAGTGAAAGGGGGAGCTCCTACAATGAGCAGTTCTTC. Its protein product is CASSERGSSYNEQFF.

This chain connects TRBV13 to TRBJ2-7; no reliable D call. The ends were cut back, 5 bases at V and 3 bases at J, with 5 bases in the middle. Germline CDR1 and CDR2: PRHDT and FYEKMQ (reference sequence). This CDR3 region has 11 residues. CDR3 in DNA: TGTGCCAGCAGCCAGGTCTACGAGCAGTACGTC. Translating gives CASSQVYEQYV.

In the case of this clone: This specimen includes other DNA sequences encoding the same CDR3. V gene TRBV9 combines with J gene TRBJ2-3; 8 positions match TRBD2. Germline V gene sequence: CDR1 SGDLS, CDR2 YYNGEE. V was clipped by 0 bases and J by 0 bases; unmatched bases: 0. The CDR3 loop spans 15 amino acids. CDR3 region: CASSVVAGSTDTQYF. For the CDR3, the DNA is TGTGCCAGCAGCGTAGTAGCGGGGAGCACAGATACGCAGTATTTT.

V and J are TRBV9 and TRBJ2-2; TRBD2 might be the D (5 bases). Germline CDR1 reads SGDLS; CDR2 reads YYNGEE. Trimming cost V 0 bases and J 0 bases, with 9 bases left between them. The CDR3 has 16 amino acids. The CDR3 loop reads CASSVGRSANTGELFF. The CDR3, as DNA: TGTGCCAGCAGCGTAGGGAGGTCCGCGAACACCGGGGAGCTGTTTTTT.

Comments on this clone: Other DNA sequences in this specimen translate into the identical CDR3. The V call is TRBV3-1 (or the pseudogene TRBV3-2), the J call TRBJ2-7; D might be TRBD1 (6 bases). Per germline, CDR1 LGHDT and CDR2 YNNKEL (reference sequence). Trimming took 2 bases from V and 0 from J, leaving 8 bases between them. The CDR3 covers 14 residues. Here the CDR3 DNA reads TGTGCCAGCAGCCAAAGGGGGAGCTCCTACGAGCAGTACTTC. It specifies CASSQRGSSYEQYF.

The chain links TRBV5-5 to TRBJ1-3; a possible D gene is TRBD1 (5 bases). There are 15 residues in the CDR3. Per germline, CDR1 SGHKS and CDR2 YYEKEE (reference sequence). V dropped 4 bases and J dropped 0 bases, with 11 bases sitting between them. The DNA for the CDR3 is TGTGCCAGCAGCCGCCAACAGGCCTCTGGAAACACCATATATTTT. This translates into CASSRQQASGNTIYF.

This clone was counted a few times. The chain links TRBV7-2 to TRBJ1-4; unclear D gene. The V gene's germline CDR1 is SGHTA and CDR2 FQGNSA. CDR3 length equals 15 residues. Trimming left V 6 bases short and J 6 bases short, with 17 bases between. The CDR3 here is CASSRSAGPDEKLFF. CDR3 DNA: TGTGCCAGCAGTCGATCCGCAGGTCCGGATGAAAAACTGTTTTTT.

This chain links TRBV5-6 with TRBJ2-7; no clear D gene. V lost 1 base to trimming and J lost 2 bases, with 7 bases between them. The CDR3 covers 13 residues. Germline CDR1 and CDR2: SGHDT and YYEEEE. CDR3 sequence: CASSLWATYEQYF. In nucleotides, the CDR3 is TGTGCCAGCAGCTTGTGGGCGACCTACGAGCAGTACTTC.

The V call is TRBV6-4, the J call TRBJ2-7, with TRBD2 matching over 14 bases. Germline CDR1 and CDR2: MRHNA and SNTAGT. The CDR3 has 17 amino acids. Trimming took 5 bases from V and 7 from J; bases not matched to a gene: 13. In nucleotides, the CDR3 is TGTGCCAGCAGTCGCGAACCGGGACTAGCGGGAGCTCGAGAGCAGTACTTC. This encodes CASSREPGLAGAREQYF.

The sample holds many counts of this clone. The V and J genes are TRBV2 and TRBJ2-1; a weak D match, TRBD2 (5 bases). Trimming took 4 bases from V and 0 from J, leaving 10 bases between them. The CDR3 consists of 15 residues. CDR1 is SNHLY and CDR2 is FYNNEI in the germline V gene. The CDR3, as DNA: TGTGCCAGCAGTGCGTCGGGGAGCTCCTACAATGAGCAGTTCTTC. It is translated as CASSASGSSYNEQFF.

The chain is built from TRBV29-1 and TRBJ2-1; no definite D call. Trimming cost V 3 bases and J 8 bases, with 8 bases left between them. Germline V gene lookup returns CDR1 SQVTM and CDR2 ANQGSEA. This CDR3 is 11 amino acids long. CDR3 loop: CSVDKPDEQFF. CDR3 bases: TGCAGCGTTGATAAGCCTGATGAGCAGTTCTTC.

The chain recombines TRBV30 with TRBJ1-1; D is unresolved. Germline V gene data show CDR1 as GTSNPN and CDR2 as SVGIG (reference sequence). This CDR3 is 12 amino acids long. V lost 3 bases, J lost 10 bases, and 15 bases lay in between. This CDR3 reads CAWRSGNMGAFF. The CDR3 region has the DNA TGTGCCTGGAGGTCCGGGAACATGGGAGCTTTCTTT.

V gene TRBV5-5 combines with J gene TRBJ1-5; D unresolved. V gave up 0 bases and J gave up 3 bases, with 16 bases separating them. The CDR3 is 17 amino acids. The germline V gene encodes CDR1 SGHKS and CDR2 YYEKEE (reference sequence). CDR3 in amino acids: CASSLAPVGSHNQPQHF. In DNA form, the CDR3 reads TGTGCCAGCAGCTTGGCCCCTGTGGGGAGCCACAATCAGCCCCAGCATTTT.

CDR3 nucleotide sequence: TGCGCCAGCGGTAGGCGCGACTCTAACTATGGCTACACCTTC. It specifies CASGRRDSNYGYTF. The chain carries TRBV5-1 and TRBJ1-2; D gene unclear. V shed 7 bases and J shed 0 bases, with 13 bases lying between them. In germline, CDR1 is SGHRS, CDR2 YFSETQ. The CDR3 is 14 amino acids.

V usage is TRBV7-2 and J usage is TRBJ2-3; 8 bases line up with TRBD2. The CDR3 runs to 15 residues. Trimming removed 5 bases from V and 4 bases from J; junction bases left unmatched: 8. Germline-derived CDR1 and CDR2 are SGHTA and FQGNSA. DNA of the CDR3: TGTGCCAGCAGCGAGACTAGCGCGGTCCCAGATACGCAGTATTTT. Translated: CASSETSAVPDTQYF.

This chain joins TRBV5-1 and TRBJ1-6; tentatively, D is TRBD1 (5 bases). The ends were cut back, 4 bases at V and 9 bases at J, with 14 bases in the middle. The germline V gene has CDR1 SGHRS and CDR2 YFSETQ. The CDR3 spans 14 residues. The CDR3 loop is CASSLGGRGSPLHF. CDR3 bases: TGCGCCAGCAGCCTGGGGGGTCGGGGTTCACCCCTCCACTTT.

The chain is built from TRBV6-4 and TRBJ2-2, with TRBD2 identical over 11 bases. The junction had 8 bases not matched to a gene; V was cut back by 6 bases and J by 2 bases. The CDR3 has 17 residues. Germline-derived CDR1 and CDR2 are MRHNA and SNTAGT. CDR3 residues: CASSKLAGVPNTGELFF. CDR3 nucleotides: TGTGCCAGCAGCAAACTAGCGGGAGTACCCAACACCGGGGAGCTGTTTTTT.

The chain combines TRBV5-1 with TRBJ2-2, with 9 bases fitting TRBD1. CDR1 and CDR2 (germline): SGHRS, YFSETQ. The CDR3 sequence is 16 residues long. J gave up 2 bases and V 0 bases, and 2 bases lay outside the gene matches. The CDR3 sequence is CASSLVQGANTGELFF. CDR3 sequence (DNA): TGCGCCAGCAGCTTGGTACAGGGGGCTAACACCGGGGAGCTGTTTTTT.

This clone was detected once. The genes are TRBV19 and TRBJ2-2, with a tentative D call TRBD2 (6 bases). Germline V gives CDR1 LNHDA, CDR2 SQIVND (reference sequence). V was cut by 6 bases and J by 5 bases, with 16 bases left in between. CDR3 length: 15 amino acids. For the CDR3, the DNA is TGTGCCAGTAGACCTACGGGGGTATGGACCGGGGAGCTGTTTTTT. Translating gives CASRPTGVWTGELFF.

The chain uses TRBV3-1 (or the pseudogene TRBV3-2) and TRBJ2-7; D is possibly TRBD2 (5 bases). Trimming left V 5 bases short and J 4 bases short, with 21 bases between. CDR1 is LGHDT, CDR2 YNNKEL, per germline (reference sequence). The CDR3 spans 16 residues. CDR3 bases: TGTGCCAGCAGCAATTGGATAGGGAGATCCACGTACGAGCAGTACTTC. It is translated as CASSNWIGRSTYEQYF.

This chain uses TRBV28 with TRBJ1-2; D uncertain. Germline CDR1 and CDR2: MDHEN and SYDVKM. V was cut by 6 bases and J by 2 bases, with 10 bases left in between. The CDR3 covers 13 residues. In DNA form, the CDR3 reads TGTGCCAGCAGCTCGACACCGAACTATGGCTACACCTTC. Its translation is CASSSTPNYGYTF.

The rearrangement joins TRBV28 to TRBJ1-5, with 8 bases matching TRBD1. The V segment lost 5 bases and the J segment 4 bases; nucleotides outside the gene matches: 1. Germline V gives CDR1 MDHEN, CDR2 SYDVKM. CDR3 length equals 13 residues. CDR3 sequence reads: CASSRDRNQPQHF. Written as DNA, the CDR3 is TGTGCCAGCAGTCGGGACAGGAATCAGCCCCAGCATTTT.

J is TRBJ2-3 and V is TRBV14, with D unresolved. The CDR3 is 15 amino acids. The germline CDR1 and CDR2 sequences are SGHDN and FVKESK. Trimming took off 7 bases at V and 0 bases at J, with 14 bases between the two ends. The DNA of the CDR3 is TGTGCCAGCAACCCTATCTCATCTAGCACAGATACGCAGTATTTT. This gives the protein CASNPISSSTDTQYF.

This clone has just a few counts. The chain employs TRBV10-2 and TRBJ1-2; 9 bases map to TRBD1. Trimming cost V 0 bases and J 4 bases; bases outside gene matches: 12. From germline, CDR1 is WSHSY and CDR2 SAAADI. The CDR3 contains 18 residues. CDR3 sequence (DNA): TGCGCCAGCAGTGAGTCTCCACGCGGGACAGGGAAGGGCTATGGCTACACCTTC. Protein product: CASSESPRGTGKGYGYTF.

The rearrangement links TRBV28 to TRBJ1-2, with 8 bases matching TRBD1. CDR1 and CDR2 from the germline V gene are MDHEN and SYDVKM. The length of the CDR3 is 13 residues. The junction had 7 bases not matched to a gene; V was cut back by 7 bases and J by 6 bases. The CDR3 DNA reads TGTGCCAGCAATGCATACAGGGGGAATGGCTACACCTTC. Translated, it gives CASNAYRGNGYTF.

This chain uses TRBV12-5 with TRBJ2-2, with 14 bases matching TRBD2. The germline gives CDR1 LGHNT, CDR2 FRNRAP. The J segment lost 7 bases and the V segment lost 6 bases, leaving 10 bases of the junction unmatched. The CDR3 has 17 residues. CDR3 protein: CASGAPGLAGVGGELFF. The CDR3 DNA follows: TGTGCTAGTGGCGCCCCGGGACTAGCGGGAGTCGGCGGGGAGCTGTTTTTT.

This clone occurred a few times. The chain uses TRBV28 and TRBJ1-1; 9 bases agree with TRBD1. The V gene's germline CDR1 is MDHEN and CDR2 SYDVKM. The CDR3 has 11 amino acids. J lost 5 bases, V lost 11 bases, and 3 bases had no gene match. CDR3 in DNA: TGTGCCCACAGGGGGCTGACTGAAGCTTTCTTT. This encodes CAHRGLTEAFF.